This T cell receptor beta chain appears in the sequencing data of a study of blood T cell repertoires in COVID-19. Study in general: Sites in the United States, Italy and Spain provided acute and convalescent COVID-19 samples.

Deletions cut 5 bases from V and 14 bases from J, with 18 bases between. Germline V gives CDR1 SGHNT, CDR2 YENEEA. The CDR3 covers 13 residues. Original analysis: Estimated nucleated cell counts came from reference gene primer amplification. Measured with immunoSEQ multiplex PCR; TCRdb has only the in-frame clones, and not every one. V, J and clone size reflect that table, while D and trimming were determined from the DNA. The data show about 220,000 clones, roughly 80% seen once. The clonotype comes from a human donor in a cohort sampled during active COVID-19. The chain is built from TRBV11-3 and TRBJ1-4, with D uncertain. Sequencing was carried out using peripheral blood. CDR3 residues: CASSLRAGGRLFF. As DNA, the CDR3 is TGTGCCAGCAGCCTTAGAGCGGGAGGCAGGCTGTTTTTT. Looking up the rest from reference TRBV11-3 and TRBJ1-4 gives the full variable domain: EAGVVQSPRYKIIEKKQPVAFWCNPISGHNTLYWYLQNLGQGPELLIRYENEEAVDDSQLPKDRFSAERLKGVDSTLKIQPAELGDSAVYLCASSLRAGGRLFFGSGTQLSVL.